Below, 27 T cell receptor beta chains from the same sample are listed, as sequenced in a study of shared clonotypes between healthy human individuals. Some clones are missing from TCRdb's copy, which holds only in-frame ones; the method was immunoSEQ multiplex PCR. The table shows roughly 1.5 million clones, with 95% to 99% occurring only once. The sequencing sample was made of naive CD4+ T cells sorted from blood. Regarding subset: CD45RA+ positively selected. These receptors were collected from a man aged 25-45 years in good health.

The chain combines TRBV19 with TRBJ1-5; D is possibly TRBD1 (5 bases). CDR1 LNHDA and CDR2 SQIVND come from the germline V gene (reference sequence). This CDR3 has 13 residues. V was cut by 6 bases and J by 0 bases, with 6 bases left in between. In nucleotides, the CDR3 is TGTGCCAGTAGACAGGTTAGCAATCAGCCCCAGCATTTT. Translation gives CASRQVSNQPQHF.

CDR3 amino acids: CASSFEGGSDEQYF. The CDR3 DNA sequence: TGTGCCAGCAGCTTCGAAGGGGGCAGCGACGAGCAGTACTTC. The genes are TRBV7-9 and TRBJ2-7, with 7 nucleotides matching TRBD1. The CDR3 contains 14 residues. Trimming cost V 3 bases and J 5 bases; bases outside gene matches: 7. CDR1 SEHNR and CDR2 FQNEAQ come from the germline V gene (reference sequence). Full variable domain (rest looked up from reference TRBV7-9 and TRBJ2-7): DTGVSQNPRHKITKRGQNVTFRCDPISEHNRLYWYRQTLGQGPEFLTYFQNEAQLEKSRLLSDRFSAERPKGSFSTLEIQRTEQGDSAMYLCASSFEGGSDEQYFGPGTRLTVT.

This sequence joins TRBV18 and TRBJ2-7, with 12 bases matching TRBD2. Trimming at V came to 2 bases and at J to 8 bases, leaving 7 bases not matched to a gene. This CDR3 contains 15 residues. Looked up from germline, CDR1 is KGHSH and CDR2 is LQKENI. Here the CDR3 reads CASSPGTSGRAQQYF. CDR3 bases: TGTGCCAGCTCACCAGGGACTAGCGGGCGTGCCCAGCAGTACTTC.

This clone was observed once. The chain couples TRBV15 to TRBJ2-6; D unresolved. Germline V gene sequence: CDR1 LNHNV, CDR2 YYDKDF (reference sequence). The CDR3 sequence is 16 residues long. Trimming pared 0 bases from V and 3 bases from J, leaving 9 bases between. This chain's CDR3 is CATSRDFPSGANVLTF. DNA of the CDR3: TGTGCCACCAGCAGAGATTTCCCGAGTGGGGCCAACGTCCTGACTTTC.

About this clone itself: This CDR3 is also generated by other DNA sequences in the sample. The V and J genes are TRBV27 and TRBJ1-2, with 7 positions matching TRBD1. J was trimmed by 0 bases and V by 4 bases; bases with no gene match: 5. This CDR3 is 15 amino acids long. The germline CDR1 and CDR2 sequences are MNHEY and SMNVEV (reference sequence). This chain's CDR3 is CASSSRQGTNYGYTF. The CDR3 DNA sequence: TGTGCCAGCAGTTCAAGACAGGGCACTAACTATGGCTACACCTTC.

The chain combines TRBV11-2 with TRBJ2-1; 9 bases are shared with TRBD2. Trimming at V came to 5 bases and at J to 4 bases, leaving 6 bases not matched to a gene. The germline gives CDR1 SGHAT, CDR2 FQNNGV. There are 15 residues in the CDR3. The CDR3 reads CASSLRLAAYNEQFF. CDR3 in DNA: TGTGCCAGCAGCCTGCGACTAGCGGCTTACAATGAGCAGTTCTTC.

This clone showed up just once. The chain uses TRBV30 and TRBJ2-3; 11 nucleotides match TRBD2. The CDR3 loop spans 17 amino acids. V lost 0 bases, J lost 5 bases, and 10 bases stayed unmatched. Germline values: CDR1 GTSNPN, CDR2 SVGIG (reference sequence). CDR3 residues: CAWSVGGGLAVRDTQYF. The CDR3 region has the DNA TGTGCCTGGAGTGTAGGGGGGGGACTAGCGGTCAGAGATACGCAGTATTTT.

The chain links TRBV30 to TRBJ2-7; D is unclear. The CDR3 contains 14 residues. In germline, CDR1 is GTSNPN, CDR2 SVGIG (reference sequence). The V and J ends lost 0 bases and 6 bases respectively, with 15 bases between them. The CDR3 here is CAWSVLVSLSEQYF. The CDR3 nucleotides read TGTGCCTGGAGTGTCCTGGTTAGTTTGAGCGAGCAGTACTTC.

To note about this clone: Other DNA sequences of this sample code for an identical CDR3. The CDR3: CASSQGMNTEAFF. The CDR3 nucleotides are TGTGCCAGCTCACAGGGGATGAACACTGAAGCTTTCTTT. The chain has TRBV18 and TRBJ1-1; possible D gene TRBD1, 5 bases. From germline, CDR1 is KGHSH and CDR2 LQKENI. V was clipped by 4 bases and J by 0 bases, with 6 bases between them. The length of the CDR3 is 13 residues.

CDR3 residues: CASSISGIPREQYF. CDR3 bases: TGTGCCAGTAGTATATCAGGAATCCCTCGCGAGCAGTACTTC. The chain couples TRBV19 to TRBJ2-7; the D is unclear. The CDR3 is made up of 14 amino acids. Trimming pared 2 bases from V and 6 bases from J, leaving 14 bases between. CDR1 LNHDA and CDR2 SQIVND come from the germline V gene (reference sequence). The full variable domain, with the rest looked up from reference TRBV19 and TRBJ2-7, is DGGITQSPKYLFRKEGQNVTLSCEQNLNHDAMYWYRQDPGQGLRLIYYSQIVNDFQKGDIAEGYSVSREKKESFPLTVTSAQKNPTAFYLCASSISGIPREQYFGPGTRLTVT.

CDR3 protein: CASSSLGNEQFF. The CDR3, as DNA: TGTGCCAGCAGTTCGCTGGGGAATGAGCAGTTCTTC. This chain joins TRBV27 and TRBJ2-1, with no clear D. Trimming left V 4 bases short and J 7 bases short, with 8 bases between. Per the germline V gene, CDR1 is MNHEY and CDR2 is SMNVEV (reference sequence). The CDR3 spans 12 residues.

The rearrangement uses TRBV18 and TRBJ2-3, with 16 bases matching TRBD2. This CDR3 has 19 amino acids. The V gene's germline CDR1 is KGHSH and CDR2 LQKENI. The J segment lost 0 bases and the V segment lost 0 bases, leaving 3 bases of the junction unmatched. CDR3 bases: TGTGCCAGCTCACCACCGGGACTAGCGGGAGGGAAAAGCACAGATACGCAGTATTTT. It yields the protein CASSPPGLAGGKSTDTQYF.

The V call is TRBV29-1, the J call TRBJ1-5; D possibly corresponds to TRBD1 (6 bases). Germline assignment: CDR1 SQVTM and CDR2 ANQGSEA. The V end was cut by 4 bases, the J end by 2 bases, with 18 bases between. There are 16 residues in the CDR3. The CDR3 bases are TGCAGCGTTGTTTTCGGGGGGGCGTTGGGCAATCAGCCCCAGCATTTT. The encoded protein is CSVVFGGALGNQPQHF.

The V gene is TRBV9, the J gene TRBJ2-7, with 7 bases aligning to TRBD1. V lost 4 bases, J lost 4 bases, and 11 bases stayed unmatched. The length of the CDR3 is 15 residues. Looked up from germline, CDR1 is SGDLS and CDR2 is YYNGEE. This chain's CDR3 is CASSFSPQGDYEQYF. The CDR3 nucleotides read TGTGCCAGCAGCTTCTCGCCCCAGGGGGATTACGAGCAGTACTTC.

CDR3 sequence (DNA): TGTGCCAGCAGTCCCCACGTCGGAAGCTCCTACAATGAGCAGTTCTTC. Residues: CASSPHVGSSYNEQFF. The J gene is TRBJ2-1, the V gene TRBV28; D is undetermined. The ends were cut back, 5 bases at V and 0 bases at J, with 14 bases in the middle. The CDR3 is made up of 16 amino acids. Germline V gene sequence: CDR1 MDHEN, CDR2 SYDVKM.

This chain uses TRBV5-4 with TRBJ2-7; the match to TRBD2 covers 15 bases. V gave up 3 bases and J gave up 3 bases; unmatched junction bases: 10. Germline CDR1 reads SGHNT; CDR2 reads YYREEE (reference sequence). The CDR3 spans 18 residues. The CDR3 DNA is TGTGCCAGCAGCTCCCGACAGGGGACTAGCGGGGGGTACTACGAGCAGTACTTC. It is translated as CASSSRQGTSGGYYEQYF.

The genes are TRBV5-5 and TRBJ2-1; maybe TRBD1 (6 bases). The germline V gene has CDR1 SGHKS and CDR2 YYEKEE (reference sequence). V lost 3 bases to trimming and J lost 14 bases, with 15 bases between them. The CDR3 is 12 amino acids. The CDR3 DNA sequence: TGTGCCAGCAGCTCCCGGACAGTGGCGGAGTTCTTC. Its protein is CASSSRTVAEFF. The full variable domain, rest sourced from reference TRBV5-5 and TRBJ2-1, is DAGVTQSPTHLIKTRGQQVTLRCSPISGHKSVSWYQQVLGQGPQFIFQYYEKEERGRGNFPDRFSARQFPNYSSELNVNALLLGDSALYLCASSSRTVAEFFGPGTRLTVL.

J is TRBJ1-2 and V is TRBV18; the match to TRBD1 covers 8 bases. V lost 3 bases and J lost 3; bases outside the gene matches: 6. CDR3 length equals 15 residues. Germline CDR1 KGHSH, CDR2 LQKENI. The CDR3 loop reads CASSPRTGGDYGYTF. The CDR3, as DNA: TGTGCCAGCTCACCTCGCACAGGGGGAGACTATGGCTACACCTTC.

This CDR3 is CASSQGPSGRVGTYEQYF. The CDR3 bases are TGCGCCAGCAGCCAAGGGCCTAGCGGGAGAGTTGGAACCTACGAGCAGTACTTC. V gene TRBV4-1 combines with J gene TRBJ2-7; 10 bases match TRBD2. CDR1 is MGHRA, CDR2 YSYEKL, per germline. The junction had 11 bases not matched to a gene; V was cut back by 1 base and J by 2 bases. The CDR3 is 18 residues long.

The genes are TRBV7-9 and TRBJ2-2; D is uncertain. The CDR3 has 16 amino acids. Looked up from germline, CDR1 is SEHNR and CDR2 is FQNEAQ (reference sequence). With 2 bases removed from V and 2 bases from J, the gap between germline ends came to 12 bases. Here the CDR3 reads CASSLRQQLNTGELFF. CDR3 in DNA: TGTGCCAGCAGCTTACGCCAGCAACTTAACACCGGGGAGCTGTTTTTT.

This clone appeared a single time. The rearrangement uses TRBV10-3 and TRBJ2-5; tentatively, D is TRBD2 (5 bases). The V gene's germline CDR1 is ENHRY and CDR2 SYGVKD. The CDR3 covers 14 residues. With 0 bases removed from V and 5 bases from J, the gap between germline ends came to 10 bases. The CDR3 nucleotides read TGTGCCATCAGTGAGTCGGGAGTGATGGAGACCCAGTACTTC. This codes for CAISESGVMETQYF.

The rearrangement uses TRBV5-1 and TRBJ2-7; no firm D call. The CDR3 has 15 residues. Looked up from germline, CDR1 is SGHRS and CDR2 is YFSETQ. The V gene lost 0 bases and the J gene lost 0 bases, with 10 bases spanning the gap. In DNA, the CDR3 is TGCGCCAGCAGCTTGGTACGGGTAGACTCCTACGAGCAGTACTTC. Translation gives CASSLVRVDSYEQYF. Looking up the rest from reference TRBV5-1 and TRBJ2-7 gives the full variable domain: KAGVTQTPRYLIKTRGQQVTLSCSPISGHRSVSWYQQTPGQGLQFLFEYFSETQRNKGNFPGRFSGRQFSNSRSEMNVSTLELGDSALYLCASSLVRVDSYEQYFGPGTRLTVT.

This sequence joins TRBV14 and TRBJ2-5; D uncertain. Deletions cut 1 base from V and 0 bases from J, with 12 bases between. The germline CDR1 and CDR2 sequences are SGHDN and FVKESK. The CDR3 totals 16 residues. CDR3 region: CASSQAPLRYQETQYF. As DNA, the CDR3 is TGTGCCAGCAGCCAAGCGCCACTGAGGTACCAAGAGACCCAGTACTTC.

Concerning this clone: Other DNA sequences in this specimen translate into the identical CDR3. Here the CDR3 reads CASSIRQGNQPQHF. The CDR3 DNA reads as TGTGCCAGTAGTATAAGACAGGGCAATCAGCCCCAGCATTTT. V and J are TRBV19 and TRBJ1-5, with a possible D match to TRBD1 (6 bases). This CDR3 is 14 amino acids long. Germline CDR1 LNHDA, CDR2 SQIVND (reference sequence). Between the trimmed V and J ends, which lost 2 bases and 2 bases, there was a span of 7 bases.

The CDR3 region is CASSFDRVGYEQYF. CDR3 bases: TGTGCCAGCAGCTTTGACAGGGTCGGCTACGAGCAGTACTTC. The chain is built from TRBV7-9 and TRBJ2-7, with 7 bases that match TRBD1. V dropped 3 bases and J dropped 3; count of bases not matched to a gene: 5. The CDR3 length is 14 residues. Germline V gives CDR1 SEHNR, CDR2 FQNEAQ (reference sequence).

In the case of this clone: This sample includes further DNA sequences coding for the same CDR3. The chain joins TRBV9 to TRBJ2-3, with 13 bases aligning to TRBD2. Germline V gene sequence: CDR1 SGDLS, CDR2 YYNGEE. The CDR3 contains 15 residues. With V trimmed by 2 bases and J by 6 bases, 3 bases remained unmatched. The CDR3 coding sequence is TGTGCCAGCAGCGTTGGACTAGCGGGAGCGGATACGCAGTATTTT. Its protein is CASSVGLAGADTQYF.

V is TRBV21-1 and J is TRBJ2-4; TRBD2, the table's D call, lacks a check against the DNA. TRBV21-1 is termed a pseudogene. This CDR3 is built from 15 residues. The CDR3 loop is CASPLRAELKNIQYF. The CDR3 DNA is TGTGCCAGCCCCCTACGCGCAGAACTAAAAAACATTCAGTACTTC.